Below, 20 T cell receptor beta chains from the same sample are listed, as sequenced in a study of blood T cell repertoires in COVID-19. Measured with immunoSEQ multiplex PCR; TCRdb has only the in-frame clones, and not every one. Among more than 200,000 clones listed, approximately 80% were seen once. The sample comprised PBMCs or T cells enriched from blood (not recorded which). The receptors originated from a woman in her thirties or forties with acute COVID-19.

The rearrangement joins TRBV14 to TRBJ1-1, with 9 bases identical to TRBD1. The length of the CDR3 is 14 residues. V lost 6 bases, J lost 4 bases, and 6 bases stayed unmatched. CDR1 and CDR2 (germline): SGHDN, FVKESK. CDR3 bases: TGTGCCAGCAGGGGAGGGACAGGGCCCACTGAAGCTTTCTTT. This encodes CASRGGTGPTEAFF.

This chain links TRBV10-3 with TRBJ2-5; D perhaps matches TRBD1 (5 bases). The CDR3 runs 14 residues. The germline V gene has CDR1 ENHRY and CDR2 SYGVKD. The ends were cut back, 2 bases at V and 5 bases at J, with 12 bases in the middle. The CDR3 nucleotides read TGTGCCATCAGTGAGGACAGCGTAGGGGAGACCCAGTACTTC. This encodes CAISEDSVGETQYF.

This clone was seen once. V gene TRBV30 combines with J gene TRBJ1-4, with TRBD1 identical over 7 bases. The CDR3 has 13 amino acids. The germline V gene has CDR1 GTSNPN and CDR2 SVGIG (reference sequence). The V gene end was trimmed by 3 bases and the J gene end by 5 bases; junction bases not matched to a gene: 3. The DNA for the CDR3 is TGTGCCTGGAGGACAGGGCCCAATGAAAAACTGTTTTTT. Protein product: CAWRTGPNEKLFF.

The V gene is TRBV28, the J gene TRBJ1-1; weak D call: TRBD1 (5 bases). CDR1 is MDHEN and CDR2 is SYDVKM in the germline V gene. V gave up 5 bases and J gave up 1 base, with 8 bases separating them. The CDR3 is 13 residues long. Written as DNA, the CDR3 is TGTGCCAGCAGTGACAGACCGAACACTGAAGCTTTCTTT. Translating it yields CASSDRPNTEAFF.

This rearrangement joins TRBV25-1 to TRBJ1-2, with unresolved D. Trimming left V 11 bases short and J 2 bases short, with 18 bases between. The CDR3 is 14 amino acids. The V gene's germline CDR1 is MGHDK and CDR2 SYGVNS. The CDR3: CARFTYLINYGYTF. The CDR3 nucleotides are TGTGCCCGTTTCACTTACCTGATAAACTATGGCTACACCTTC.

The chain links TRBV2 to TRBJ1-5; D may be TRBD1 (5 bases). The V end was cut by 6 bases, the J end by 0 bases, with 9 bases between. CDR3 length: 14 amino acids. CDR1 and CDR2 (germline): SNHLY, FYNNEI. This CDR3 is CASRVDNSNQPQHF. In DNA, the CDR3 is TGTGCCAGCAGAGTGGACAATAGCAATCAGCCCCAGCATTTT.

This chain joins TRBV7-9 and TRBJ1-2, with D unresolved. CDR3 length: 15 residues. Germline V CDR1 and CDR2: SEHNR, FQNEAQ (reference sequence). V dropped 7 bases and J dropped 2 bases, with 17 bases sitting between them. The CDR3 loop is CASTNAQYRNYGYTF. The CDR3 DNA sequence: TGTGCCAGCACCAATGCCCAATATCGGAACTATGGCTACACCTTC.

This clone was seen repeatedly, ten times or more. This rearrangement joins TRBV4-1 to TRBJ2-2; 12 bases are a match to TRBD2. Germline V gene sequence: CDR1 MGHRA, CDR2 YSYEKL. With 1 base clipped from V and 5 bases from J, the junction kept 5 bases outside the gene matches. This CDR3 region has 17 residues. Here the CDR3 DNA reads TGCGCCAGCAGCCAAGTCCTAGCGGGAGGGGGAACCGGGGAGCTGTTTTTT. Translation gives CASSQVLAGGGTGELFF.

The chain links TRBV10-2 to TRBJ2-2; a weak D match, TRBD1 (6 bases). V was trimmed by 11 bases and J by 5 bases, leaving 21 bases between them. This CDR3 comprises 15 residues. Germline V CDR1 and CDR2: WSHSY, SAAADI. CDR3 bases: TGCGCCTCACGACCCCAAACAGGGTTTACCGGGGAGCTGTTTTTT. As protein: CASRPQTGFTGELFF.

The chain carries TRBV5-1 and TRBJ2-5, with TRBD1 matching 9 bases. The V and J ends lost 0 bases and 5 bases, in that order; junction bases with no gene match: 5. The CDR3 extends over 15 amino acids. CDR1 and CDR2 (germline): SGHRS, YFSETQ. The CDR3 region has the DNA TGCGCCAGCAGCTTGGGGACAGGGGTTGACGAGACCCAGTACTTC. Residues: CASSLGTGVDETQYF.

The chain combines TRBV29-1 with TRBJ1-1, with unresolved D. The germline gives CDR1 SQVTM, CDR2 ANQGSEA. V lost 4 bases and J lost 3, with 9 bases in between. CDR3 size: 12 residues. DNA of the CDR3: TGCAGCGTTGGGGCAGCCCACACTGAAGCTTTCTTT. This translates into CSVGAAHTEAFF.

This chain joins TRBV7-2 and TRBJ1-4; possibly TRBD1 for D (5 bases). CDR1 and CDR2 (germline): SGHTA, FQGNSA. V gave up 2 bases and J gave up 8 bases, with 12 bases separating them. There are 14 residues in the CDR3. The DNA of the CDR3 is TGTGCCAGCAGCTTACAGGGAACCGACGAAAAACTGTTTTTT. Protein product: CASSLQGTDEKLFF. The whole variable domain, remainder taken from reference TRBV7-2 and TRBJ1-4, is GAGVSQSPSNKVTEKGKDVELRCDPISGHTALYWYRQSLGQGLEFLIYFQGNSAPDKSGLPSDRFSAERTGGSVSTLTIQRTQQEDSAVYLCASSLQGTDEKLFFGSGTQLSVL.

The chain is built from TRBV27 and TRBJ2-1, with TRBD1 as a possible D gene (6 bases). The CDR3 totals 12 residues. The ends were cut back, 5 bases at V and 6 bases at J, with 8 bases in the middle. Germline loops: CDR1 MNHEY, CDR2 SMNVEV (reference sequence). The CDR3 bases are TGTGCCAGCAGTCTGGACAGCAATGAGCAGTTCTTC. Translated, it gives CASSLDSNEQFF.

This chain joins TRBV28 and TRBJ1-2, with 9 bases identical to TRBD1. The CDR3 length is 15 residues. V was clipped by 3 bases and J by 6 bases; unmatched bases: 8. In germline, CDR1 is MDHEN, CDR2 SYDVKM. The CDR3 DNA is TGTGCCAGCAGTTTGCCAGGACAGGGGAGGAATGGCTACACCTTC. Translated: CASSLPGQGRNGYTF.

The DNA for the CDR3 is TGTGCCAGCAGTCCAAGGCGGGGGTTTCTGTACTTC. Protein sequence: CASSPRRGFLYF. This chain links TRBV28 with TRBJ2-4, with 7 positions matching TRBD2. This CDR3 region has 12 residues. Germline CDR1 is MDHEN and CDR2 is SYDVKM. The junction had 10 bases not matched to a gene; V was cut back by 5 bases and J by 15 bases.

J is TRBJ2-1 and V is TRBV6-5; TRBD1 might be the D (6 bases). Germline CDR1 is MNHEY and CDR2 is SVGAGI. V dropped 3 bases and J dropped 4 bases, with 10 bases sitting between them. The CDR3 is 14 residues long. Written as DNA, the CDR3 is TGTGCCAGCAGTTATTTAGGGGGATACAATGAGCAGTTCTTC. Its translation is CASSYLGGYNEQFF.

This clone has more than one count but fewer than ten. The chain employs TRBV28 and TRBJ2-1; TRBD2 matches 11 bases. The V gene end was trimmed by 6 bases and the J gene end by 1 base; junction bases not matched to a gene: 14. The CDR3 is made up of 19 amino acids. Germline V gene sequence: CDR1 MDHEN, CDR2 SYDVKM. The CDR3 sequence is CASSPRASGRIPSYNEQFF. The CDR3 DNA reads as TGTGCCAGCAGCCCTAGAGCTAGCGGGAGGATCCCATCCTACAATGAGCAGTTCTTC.

This rearrangement joins TRBV6-1 to TRBJ2-3; tentatively, D is TRBD1 (6 bases). Germline V gives CDR1 MNHNS, CDR2 SASEGT. Trimming cost V 0 bases and J 4 bases, with 23 bases left between them. This CDR3 comprises 19 residues. The CDR3: CASSEASVKGEGRPDTQYF. The CDR3 coding sequence is TGTGCCAGCAGTGAAGCGTCGGTCAAGGGGGAAGGGAGACCAGATACGCAGTATTTT.

The V and J genes are TRBV5-1 and TRBJ2-2; D perhaps matches TRBD2 (5 bases). Trimming left V 6 bases short and J 7 bases short, with 19 bases between. The germline V gene encodes CDR1 SGHRS and CDR2 YFSETQ. This CDR3 has 15 residues. The CDR3 DNA sequence: TGCGCCAGCACAAAAGCTTTGAGGGTCGACGGGGAGCTGTTTTTT. Its translation: CASTKALRVDGELFF.

The chain employs TRBV7-2 and TRBJ2-7; 11 bases are a match to TRBD2. The CDR3 runs 16 residues. Germline CDR1 is SGHTA and CDR2 is FQGNSA. J gave up 4 bases and V 1 base, and 6 bases lay outside the gene matches. CDR3 nucleotides: TGTGCCAGCAGCTTAGATAGCGGGAGGGCCGGGTACGAGCAGTACTTC. It codes for CASSLDSGRAGYEQYF.